These T cell receptor beta chains were read from a single sample in a study of tumor-infiltrating lymphocytes in primary liver carcinoma. TCRdb reanalysed the multiplex PCR reads using MiXCR and keeps one entry per CDR3 protein. The data contain 330,000 or so distinct CDR3 sequences, around three fifths of them singletons. The material sequenced was peripheral blood. The receptor set was obtained from a man in his forties with primary liver carcinoma and hepatitis B virus infection. Both conserved end residues are part of each CDR3. A D gene is named only where the DNA matches it firmly. Clone size is stated in some rows and not others, as once, few, many or a class when expanded.

d_call	v_call	j_call	clone_size	cdr3_aa	cdr3_nt
TRBD1	TRBV13	TRBJ2-7	once	CSSSRDRPTYEQYF	TGTTCCAGCAGTAGGGACAGGCCAACCTACGAGCAGTACTTC
.	TRBV4-1	TRBJ2-2	.	CASNPPGRITGELFF	TGCGCCAGCAACCCCCCGGGCAGGATAACCGGGGAGCTGTTTTTT
.	TRBV4-3	TRBJ1-5	.	CASSQSREHPQHF	TGCGCCAGCAGCCAGTCCAGGGAGCATCCCCAGCATTTT
TRBD2	TRBV11-3	TRBJ2-2	.	CAIIPGLADTGELFF	TGTGCCATCATCCCGGGACTAGCGGACACCGGGGAGCTGTTTTTT
.	TRBV5-4	TRBJ2-2	.	CASSRPVETGELFF	TGTGCCAGCAGCCGGCCGGTGGAGACCGGGGAGCTGTTTTTT
.	TRBV28	TRBJ2-7	.	CASSRGTYEQYF	TGTGCCAGTAGCAGGGGGACTTACGAGCAGTACTTC
.	TRBV10-2	TRBJ1-2	many	CASSAGFYGYTF	TGTGCCAGCAGTGCAGGATTCTATGGCTACACCTTC
TRBD2	TRBV11-3	TRBJ2-1	.	CASSRPSGLNGHNEQFF	TGTGCCAGCAGCCGCCCTAGCGGGCTCAACGGCCACAATGAGCAGTTCTTC
.	TRBV5-1	TRBJ2-7	.	CASSLVEIAVGHEQYF	TGCGCCAGCAGCTTGGTTGAAATTGCGGTAGGTCACGAGCAGTACTTC
.	TRBV12-3/TRBV12-4	TRBJ2-3	.	CASSQGTDTHYF	TGTGCCAGCAGTCAGGGCACAGATACGCATTATTTT
.	TRBV4-3	TRBJ1-5	many	CASSQDRQQPQHF	TGCGCCAGCAGCCAAGATCGCCAGCAGCCCCAGCATTTT
.	TRBV11-1	TRBJ2-1	.	CTSSYPQAVDAAPGHNEQFF	TGTACCAGCAGCTACCCTCAGGCAGTAGATGCAGCCCCCGGGCACAATGAGCAGTTCTTC
TRBD2	TRBV11-2	TRBJ2-7	.	CASSAGTSGDSYEQYF	TGTGCCAGCAGCGCCGGGACTAGCGGGGACTCTTACGAGCAGTACTTC
.	TRBV6-6	TRBJ2-1	.	CASSPSSVGERFF	TGTGCCAGCAGCCCATCTAGCGTAGGTGAGCGGTTCTTC
.	TRBV6-2/TRBV6-3	TRBJ2-7	many	CASRAGHREQYF	TGTGCCAGCAGGGCGGGACACCGCGAGCAGTACTTC
TRBD1	TRBV29-1	TRBJ2-7	.	CSVNGRTGGHEQYF	TGCAGCGTTAATGGGAGGACAGGGGGCCACGAGCAGTACTTC
.	TRBV11-2	TRBJ2-5	.	CASSLGVSGQETQYF	TGTGCCAGCAGCTTAGGGGTTAGCGGACAAGAGACCCAGTACTTC
.	TRBV6-5	TRBJ2-7	.	CACSYSMGRGYEQYF	TGTGCCTGCAGTTACTCGATGGGTCGCGGCTACGAGCAGTACTTC
TRBD2	TRBV6-5	TRBJ2-2	.	CASSYSGTSETTGELFF	TGTGCCAGCAGTTACTCAGGGACTAGCGAGACCACCGGGGAGCTGTTTTTT
TRBD2	TRBV5-1	TRBJ2-1	.	CASAVVAGAYNEQFF	TGCGCCAGCGCGGTGGTAGCGGGTGCCTACAATGAGCAGTTCTTC
.	TRBV6-6	TRBJ1-6	many	CASSYIVGSPNSPLHF	TGTGCCAGCAGTTACATCGTGGGCAGCCCTAATTCACCCCTCCACTTT
.	TRBV11-1	TRBJ2-1	many	CASSLGQGNYNEQFF	TGTGCCAGCAGCTTAGGGCAGGGGAACTACAATGAGCAGTTCTTC
.	TRBV30	TRBJ2-1	.	CAWSWDLYNDEQFF	TGTGCCTGGAGTTGGGACTTATACAACGATGAGCAGTTCTTC
TRBD2	TRBV6-2/TRBV6-3	TRBJ2-3	many	CASGRLARVQDTQYF	TGTGCCAGCGGTAGACTAGCGAGAGTCCAAGATACGCAGTATTTT
.	TRBV5-4	TRBJ2-3	.	CASSLVAGITDTQYF	TGTGCCAGCAGCTTGGTGGCGGGAATCACAGATACGCAGTATTTT
TRBD2	TRBV29-1	TRBJ2-2	.	CSVVLAGGPLGELSF	TGCAGCGTTGTCCTGGCGGGAGGGCCTCTCGGGGAGCTGTCTTTT
TRBD1	TRBV30	TRBJ2-5	few	CAWSLWTGVETQYF	TGTGCCTGGAGTCTTTGGACAGGCGTGGAGACCCAGTACTTC
TRBD2	TRBV11-2	TRBJ2-1	few	CASSAGGGFF	TGTGCCAGCAGCGCCGGGGGGGGGTTCTTC
.	TRBV6-5	TRBJ2-5	.	CASTRGNGETQYF	TGTGCCAGCACCCGCGGGAACGGAGAGACCCAGTACTTC
TRBD1	TRBV5-5	TRBJ2-3	once	CASSRGQGIVVTQYF	TGTGCCAGCAGCCGAGGACAGGGTATAGTAGTTACGCAGTATTTT
TRBD2	TRBV4-2	TRBJ2-5	.	CASSQDQASGSDEIQYF	TGTGCCAGCAGCCAAGATCAGGCTAGCGGGTCGGATGAGATCCAGTACTTC
TRBD2	TRBV12-3/TRBV12-4	TRBJ2-1	many	CASSLTSGRVNEQFF	TGTGCCAGCAGTTTAACTAGCGGGAGGGTCAATGAGCAGTTCTTC
TRBD1	TRBV7-2	TRBJ2-1	.	CASSEGQGRYEQFF	TGTGCCAGCAGCGAGGGACAGGGAAGGTATGAGCAGTTCTTC
TRBD1	TRBV6-5	TRBJ2-7	many	CASSRDRGAHEQYF	TGTGCCAGCAGCAGAGACAGGGGTGCACACGAGCAGTACTTC
TRBD1	TRBV4-2	TRBJ1-5	.	CASSQGTGNLNQPQHF	TGTGCCAGCAGCCAAGGGACAGGTAATCTCAATCAGCCCCAGCATTTT
.	TRBV29-1	TRBJ1-1	.	CSVESGLYTEAFF	TGCAGCGTTGAAAGTGGATTGTACACTGAAGCTTTCTTT
TRBD1	TRBV6-6	TRBJ2-1	many	CASSKPSGTAKYNEQFF	TGTGCCAGCAGTAAGCCATCTGGGACAGCAAAATACAATGAGCAGTTCTTC
.	TRBV6-6	TRBJ2-5	many	CASSYLGRETQYF	TGTGCCAGCAGTTACCTGGGGAGGGAGACCCAGTACTTC
.	TRBV11-2	TRBJ2-3	many	CASSLMGSDKQYF	TGTGCCAGCAGCTTGATGGGGTCTGACAAGCAGTATTTT
.	TRBV5-5	TRBJ1-1	few	CASTLGGGLTEAFF	TGTGCCAGCACCTTGGGGGGGGGGCTCACTGAAGCTTTCTTT
TRBD1	TRBV6-1	TRBJ1-2	.	CASREDRGQGYTF	TGTGCCAGCAGAGAGGACAGGGGGCAGGGCTACACCTTC
.	TRBV5-1	TRBJ2-1	.	CASSSPRVSYNEQFF	TGCGCCAGCAGCTCACCCAGGGTCTCCTACAATGAGCAGTTCTTC
.	TRBV6-2/TRBV6-3	TRBJ1-1	.	CASSYPNLNTEAFF	TGTGCCAGCAGTTATCCAAATCTGAACACTGAAGCTTTCTTT
.	TRBV11-2	TRBJ2-7	.	CANSLGTDYVQYF	TGTGCCAACAGCTTAGGAACAGATTACGTGCAGTACTTC
TRBD1	TRBV6-2/TRBV6-3	TRBJ1-1	.	CASSNPRGQPSTSWIAAEAFF	TGTGCCAGCAGTAACCCCAGGGGGCAACCTTCTACCTCATGGATCGCCGCTGAAGCTTTCTTT
.	TRBV12-3/TRBV12-4	TRBJ1-5	many	CASSLGRNQPQHF	TGTGCCAGCAGCTTGGGGCGAAATCAGCCCCAGCATTTT
TRBD1	TRBV28	TRBJ2-1	few	CASSTGQGYTNEQFF	TGTGCTAGCAGTACGGGACAGGGGTACACCAATGAGCAGTTCTTC
TRBD2	TRBV5-1	TRBJ2-1	few	CASSPLGGSGNNEQFF	TGCGCCAGCAGCCCCCTGGGCGGGAGTGGAAACAATGAGCAGTTCTTC
TRBD1	TRBV28	TRBJ1-6	.	CASGPGTGDNSPLHF	TGTGCCAGCGGACCGGGGACAGGGGACAATTCACCCCTCCACTTT
.	TRBV11-2	TRBJ2-1	.	CASSLERDRYNGQFF	TGTGCCAGCAGCTTAGAGAGGGACCGCTACAATGGGCAGTTCTTT
TRBD2	TRBV20-1	TRBJ2-7	.	CSARVAGGPGYEQYF	TGCAGTGCTAGAGTAGCGGGAGGGCCCGGCTACGAGCAGTACTTC
TRBD1	TRBV5-1	TRBJ1-5	once	CTSSLTGGRNQPQHF	TGCACCAGCAGCTTGACAGGGGGCAGGAATCAGCCCCAGCATTTT
.	TRBV5-6	TRBJ2-4	.	CASSFLDSSLAKNIQYF	TGTGCCAGCAGCTTCCTAGACAGTTCTCTAGCCAAAAACATTCAGTATTTC
TRBD1	TRBV2	TRBJ2-2	once	CASRLTGGKDTGEMFF	TGTGCCAGCAGACTAACAGGGGGGAAGGACACCGGGGAGATGTTTTTT
.	TRBV6-5	TRBJ2-5	few	CASSYSSSGGSQETQYF	TGTGCCAGCAGTTACTCGAGTAGTGGCGGGTCCCAAGAGACCCAGTACTTC
.	TRBV11-2	TRBJ1-5	many	CASSSQGDQPQHF	TGTGCCAGCAGTAGCCAGGGCGACCAGCCCCAGCATTTT